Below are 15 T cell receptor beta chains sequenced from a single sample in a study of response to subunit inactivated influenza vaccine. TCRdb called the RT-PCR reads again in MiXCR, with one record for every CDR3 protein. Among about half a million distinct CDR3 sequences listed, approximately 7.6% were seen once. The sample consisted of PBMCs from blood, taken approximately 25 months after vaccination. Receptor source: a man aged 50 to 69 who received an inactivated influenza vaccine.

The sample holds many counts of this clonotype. The CDR3 coding sequence is TGCAGTGCTAGTCTAGGTTGGGATGGCTACACCTTC. The encoded protein is CSASLGWDGYTF. This chain uses TRBV20-1 with TRBJ1-2; D gene uncertain. Germline assignment: CDR1 DFQATT and CDR2 SNEGSKA (reference sequence). Trimming cost V 3 bases and J 6 bases, with 11 bases left between them. The CDR3 sequence is 12 residues long.

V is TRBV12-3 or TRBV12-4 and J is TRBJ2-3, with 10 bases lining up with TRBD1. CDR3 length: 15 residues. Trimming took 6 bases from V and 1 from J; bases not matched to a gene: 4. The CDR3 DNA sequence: TGTGCCAGCAGACCAGGGACAGGGGGCACAGATACGCAGTATTTT. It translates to CASRPGTGGTDTQYF.

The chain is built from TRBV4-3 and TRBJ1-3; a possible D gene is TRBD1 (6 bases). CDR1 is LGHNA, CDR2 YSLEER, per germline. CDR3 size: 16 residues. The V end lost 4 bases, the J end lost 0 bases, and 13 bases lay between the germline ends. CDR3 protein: CASSPDRTLSGNTIYF. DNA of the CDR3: TGCGCCAGCAGCCCTGACAGGACTCTCTCTGGAAACACCATATATTTT.

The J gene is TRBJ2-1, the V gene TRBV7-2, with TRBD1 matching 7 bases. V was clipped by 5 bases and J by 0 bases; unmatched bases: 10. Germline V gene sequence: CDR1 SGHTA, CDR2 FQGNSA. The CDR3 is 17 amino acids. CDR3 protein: CASSSLGTASSYNEQFF. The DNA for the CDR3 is TGTGCCAGCAGCAGCCTCGGGACAGCGAGCTCCTACAATGAGCAGTTCTTC.

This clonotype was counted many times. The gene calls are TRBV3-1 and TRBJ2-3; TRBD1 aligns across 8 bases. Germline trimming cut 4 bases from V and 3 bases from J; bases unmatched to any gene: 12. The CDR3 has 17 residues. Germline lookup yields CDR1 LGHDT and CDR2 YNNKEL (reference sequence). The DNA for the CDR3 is TGTGCCAGCAGCCGTTCAGGGCAGGGGGCTCGGACAGATACGCAGTATTTT. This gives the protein CASSRSGQGARTDTQYF.

The CDR3, as DNA: TGTGCCAGCAGTCCCCTAGCCAAAAACATTCAGTACTTC. The encoded protein is CASSPLAKNIQYF. The rearrangement uses TRBV27 and TRBJ2-4, with D uncertain. There are 13 residues in the CDR3. The germline V gene encodes CDR1 MNHEY and CDR2 SMNVEV (reference sequence). The V end lost 5 bases, the J end lost 0 bases, and 5 bases lay between the germline ends.

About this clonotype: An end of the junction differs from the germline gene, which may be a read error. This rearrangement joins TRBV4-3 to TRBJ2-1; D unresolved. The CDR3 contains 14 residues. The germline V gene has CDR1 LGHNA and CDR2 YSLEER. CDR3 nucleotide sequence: TGCGCCGGCAGCCAAGATATTCAGTACAATGAGCAGTTCTTC. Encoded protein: CAGSQDIQYNEQFF.

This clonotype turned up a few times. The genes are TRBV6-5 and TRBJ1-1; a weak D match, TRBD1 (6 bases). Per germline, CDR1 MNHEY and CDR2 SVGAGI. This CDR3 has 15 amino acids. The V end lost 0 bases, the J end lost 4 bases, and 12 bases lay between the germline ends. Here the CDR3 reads CASSYSGGRVTEAFF. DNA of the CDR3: TGTGCCAGCAGTTACTCGGGGGGGCGGGTCACTGAAGCTTTCTTT.

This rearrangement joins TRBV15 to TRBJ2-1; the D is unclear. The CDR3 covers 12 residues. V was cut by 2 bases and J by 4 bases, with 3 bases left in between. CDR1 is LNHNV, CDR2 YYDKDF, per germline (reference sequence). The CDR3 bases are TGTGCCACCAGCAGAATTTACAATGAGCAGTTCTTC. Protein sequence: CATSRIYNEQFF.

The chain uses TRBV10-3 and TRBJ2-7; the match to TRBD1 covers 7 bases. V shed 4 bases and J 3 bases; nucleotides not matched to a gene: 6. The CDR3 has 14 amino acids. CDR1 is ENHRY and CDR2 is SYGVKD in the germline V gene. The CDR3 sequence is CAISARTGYYEQYF. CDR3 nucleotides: TGTGCCATCAGTGCCCGGACAGGCTACTACGAGCAGTACTTC.

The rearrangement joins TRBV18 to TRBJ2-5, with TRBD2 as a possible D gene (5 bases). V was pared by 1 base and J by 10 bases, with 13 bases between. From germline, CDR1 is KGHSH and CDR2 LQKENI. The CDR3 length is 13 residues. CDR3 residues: CASSPRAPRDQYF. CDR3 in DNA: TGTGCCAGCTCACCACGGGCCCCGAGGGACCAGTACTTC.

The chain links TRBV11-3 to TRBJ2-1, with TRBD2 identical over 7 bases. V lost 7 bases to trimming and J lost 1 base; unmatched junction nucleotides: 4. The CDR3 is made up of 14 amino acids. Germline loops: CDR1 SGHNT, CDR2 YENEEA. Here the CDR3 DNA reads TGTGCCAGCAAACTAGCGAATTCCTACAATGAGCAGTTCTTC. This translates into CASKLANSYNEQFF. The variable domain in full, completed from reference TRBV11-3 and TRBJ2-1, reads EAGVVQSPRYKIIEKKQPVAFWCNPISGHNTLYWYLQNLGQGPELLIRYENEEAVDDSQLPKDRFSAERLKGVDSTLKIQPAELGDSAVYLCASKLANSYNEQFFGPGTRLTVL.

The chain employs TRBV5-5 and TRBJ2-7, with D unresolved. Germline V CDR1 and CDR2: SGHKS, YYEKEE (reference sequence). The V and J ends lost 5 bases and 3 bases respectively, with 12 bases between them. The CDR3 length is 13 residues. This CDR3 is CASSNYGHYEQYF. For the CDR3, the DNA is TGTGCCAGCAGTAACTATGGGCACTACGAGCAGTACTTC.

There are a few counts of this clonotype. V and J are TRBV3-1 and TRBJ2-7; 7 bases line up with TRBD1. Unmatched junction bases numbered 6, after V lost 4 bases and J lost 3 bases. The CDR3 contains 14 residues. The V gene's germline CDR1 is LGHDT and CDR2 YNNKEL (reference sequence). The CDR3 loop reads CASSLWDSRYEQYF. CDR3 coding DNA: TGTGCCAGCAGCCTTTGGGACAGTCGCTACGAGCAGTACTTC.

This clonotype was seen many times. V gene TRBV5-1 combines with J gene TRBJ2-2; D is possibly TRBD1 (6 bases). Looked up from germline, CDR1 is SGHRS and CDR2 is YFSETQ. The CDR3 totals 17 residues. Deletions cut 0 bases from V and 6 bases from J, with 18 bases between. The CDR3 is CASSLAGSGQLSGELFF. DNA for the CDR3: TGCGCCAGCAGCTTGGCCGGCTCGGGACAACTATCCGGGGAGCTGTTTTTT.